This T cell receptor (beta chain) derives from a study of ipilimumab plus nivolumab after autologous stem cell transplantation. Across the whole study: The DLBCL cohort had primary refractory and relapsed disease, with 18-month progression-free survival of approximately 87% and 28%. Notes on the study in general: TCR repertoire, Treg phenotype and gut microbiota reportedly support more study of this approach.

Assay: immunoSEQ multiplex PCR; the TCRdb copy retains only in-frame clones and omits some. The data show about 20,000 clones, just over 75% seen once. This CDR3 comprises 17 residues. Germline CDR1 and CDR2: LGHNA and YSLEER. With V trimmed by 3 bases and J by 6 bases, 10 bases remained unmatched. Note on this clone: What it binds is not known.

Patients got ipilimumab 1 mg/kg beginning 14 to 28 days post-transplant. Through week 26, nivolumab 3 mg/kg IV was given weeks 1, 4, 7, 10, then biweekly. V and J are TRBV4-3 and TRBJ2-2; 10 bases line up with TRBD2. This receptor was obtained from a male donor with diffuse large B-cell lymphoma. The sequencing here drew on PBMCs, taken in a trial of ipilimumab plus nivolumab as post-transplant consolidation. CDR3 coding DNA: TGCGCCAGCAGCCAGCTTTTCAGCGGGGGGGCCGCCGGGGAGCTGTTTTTT. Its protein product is CASSQLFSGGAAGELFF.